Each of the 16 T cell receptor beta chains below was sequenced from the same sample in a study of spatial heterogeneity in lung cancer. TCRdb processed the 5' RACE reads anew with MiXCR; each CDR3 protein has one entry. The sample comprises 45,000 to 50,000 distinct CDR3 sequences, about 11% of which are singletons, and over 30% rests with the top ten. Time point: blood at routine non-recurrence follow-up after resection. The sample consisted of PBMCs, taken at follow-up. These TCRs come from a male donor with early-stage non-small cell lung cancer.

In the case of this clonotype: A much bigger clone sits one base away, suggesting this may be a read error. This chain uses TRBV30 with TRBJ1-5; D call uncertain. The CDR3 is 17 amino acids. Germline V lookup: CDR1 GTSNPN, CDR2 SVGIG (reference sequence). The CDR3 DNA sequence: TGTGCCTGGAGTGACGTCCCCCTGACCTTAGGGTATCAGCACCAGCATTTT. This gives the protein CAWSDVPLTLGYQHQHF.

This clonotype was observed a handful of times. The chain carries TRBV6-2 or TRBV6-3 and TRBJ2-1, with 10 bases lining up with TRBD2. Germline trimming cut 6 bases from V and 5 bases from J; bases unmatched to any gene: 19. Germline CDR1 MNHEY, CDR2 SVGEGT. The CDR3 is 19 amino acids. In DNA form, the CDR3 reads TGTGCCAGCAGCCACCCAAGGAGCGGGGGGGCCTCGAGAAACAATGAGCAGTTCTTC. Its translation: CASSHPRSGGASRNNEQFF.

The table lists this clonotype with many counts. V is TRBV29-1 and J is TRBJ1-1, with D possibly TRBD1 on 5 matching bases. Looked up from germline, CDR1 is SQVTM and CDR2 is ANQGSEA. Trimming took off 0 bases at V and 3 bases at J, with 11 bases between the two ends. CDR3 length: 14 residues. The CDR3 bases are TGCAGCGTTGAAGAGGGGGACGGTTACACTGAAGCTTTCTTT. Translated: CSVEEGDGYTEAFF.

This clonotype was detected ten times or more. J is TRBJ2-7 and V is TRBV5-1, with D hard to call. CDR3 size: 15 residues. Germline lookup yields CDR1 SGHRS and CDR2 YFSETQ. The V gene lost 0 bases and the J gene lost 2 bases, with 12 bases spanning the gap. CDR3 nucleotides: TGCGCCAGCAGCTTGGGTACAGATGCGGCCTACGAGCAGTACTTC. This encodes CASSLGTDAAYEQYF.

This clonotype was detected a few times. The CDR3 DNA reads as TGCAGCGTTGCCCCTTCAGGGGGGAACGAGCAGTTCTTC. Its translation: CSVAPSGGNEQFF. The J gene is TRBJ2-1, the V gene TRBV29-1; TRBD1 is a possible D gene (7 bases). Germline CDR1 and CDR2: SQVTM and ANQGSEA. Trimming removed 4 bases at V and 10 bases at J, with 17 bases between. The CDR3 has 13 residues.

This clonotype has more than one count but fewer than ten. This chain links TRBV7-2 with TRBJ2-7, with a weak D call TRBD2 (6 bases). The V end lost 5 bases, the J end lost 4 bases, and 9 bases lay between the germline ends. CDR3 length: 12 amino acids. CDR1 and CDR2 from the germline V gene are SGHTA and FQGNSA. CDR3 sequence: CASSLGRYEQYF. The CDR3 nucleotides are TGTGCCAGCAGCCTGGGGAGGTACGAGCAGTACTTC.

This clonotype was counted a few times. This CDR3 reads CASSLGLTSTDTQYF. CDR3 in DNA: TGTGCCAGCAGCTTAGGGCTAACTAGCACAGATACGCAGTATTTT. V gene TRBV7-2 combines with J gene TRBJ2-3, with D uncertain. Germline CDR1 is SGHTA and CDR2 is FQGNSA. This CDR3 is built from 15 residues. Trimming stripped 1 base from V and 0 bases from J, with 8 bases between. The full variable domain, in which reference TRBV7-2 and TRBJ2-3 provide the parts outside the CDR3, is GAGVSQSPSNKVTEKGKDVELRCDPISGHTALYWYRQSLGQGLEFLIYFQGNSAPDKSGLPSDRFSAERTGGSVSTLTIQRTQQEDSAVYLCASSLGLTSTDTQYFGPGTRLTVL.

The V call is TRBV10-3, the J call TRBJ1-6; maybe TRBD1 (6 bases). Germline V gene data show CDR1 as ENHRY and CDR2 as SYGVKD. V lost 0 bases and J lost 0, with 12 bases in between. This CDR3 contains 18 residues. This chain's CDR3 is CAISESGGRSSYNSPLHF. The DNA for the CDR3 is TGTGCCATCAGTGAGTCGGGGGGCCGGAGCTCCTATAATTCACCCCTCCACTTT.

This clonotype was seen at least ten times. V gene TRBV29-1 combines with J gene TRBJ1-2, with unresolved D. CDR1 and CDR2 from the germline V gene are SQVTM and ANQGSEA. The V gene lost 5 bases and the J gene lost 0 bases, with 7 bases spanning the gap. The CDR3 has 12 residues. The CDR3 region is CSVPTSNYGYTF. The CDR3 bases are TGCAGCGTTCCGACTTCTAACTATGGCTACACCTTC. The full variable domain, with the rest looked up from reference TRBV29-1 and TRBJ1-2, is SAVISQKPSRDICQRGTSLTIQCQVDSQVTMMFWYRQQPGQSLTLIATANQGSEATYESGFVIDKFPISRPNLTFSTLTVSNMSPEDSSIYLCSVPTSNYGYTFGSGTRLTVV.

This clonotype has at least ten counts. The chain couples TRBV30 to TRBJ2-3, with TRBD1 matching 7 bases. With 4 bases clipped from V and 6 bases from J, the junction kept 4 bases outside the gene matches. This CDR3 contains 12 residues. CDR1 is GTSNPN, CDR2 SVGIG, per germline (reference sequence). The CDR3 loop is CAWTGQVDTQYF. Written as DNA, the CDR3 is TGTGCCTGGACCGGACAGGTGGATACGCAGTATTTT.

The chain uses TRBV7-3 and TRBJ2-6; 7 bases fit TRBD1. CDR1 SGHTA and CDR2 FQGTGA come from the germline V gene. Germline trimming cut 5 bases from V and 0 bases from J; bases unmatched to any gene: 7. The CDR3 extends over 17 amino acids. Here the CDR3 reads CASSPWDSHSGANVLTF. The CDR3 coding sequence is TGTGCCAGCAGCCCATGGGACAGCCACTCTGGGGCCAACGTCCTGACTTTC.

This clonotype has ten or more counts. The chain combines TRBV7-2 with TRBJ1-6; D ambiguous. This CDR3 is 13 amino acids long. CDR1 is SGHTA and CDR2 is FQGNSA in the germline V gene. The V gene lost 6 bases and the J gene lost 6 bases, with 9 bases spanning the gap. The CDR3 bases are TGTGCCAGCAGACGGGAATTTAATTCACCCCTCCACTTT. Its translation is CASRREFNSPLHF.

The chain uses TRBV6-1 and TRBJ2-7; 10 nucleotides align to TRBD1. After removal of 6 bases from V and 2 bases from J, the junction contained 7 bases not matched to a gene. The CDR3 has 15 residues. Germline CDR1 MNHNS, CDR2 SASEGT. The CDR3: CASRAGQGLTYEQYF. For the CDR3, the DNA is TGTGCCAGCAGGGCGGGACAGGGGCTTACCTACGAGCAGTACTTC.

This clonotype showed up many times. V gene TRBV3-1 combines with J gene TRBJ1-1; D unclear. Trimming shortened V by 3 bases and J by 11 bases, and 19 bases separated the two germline ends. Germline V gene lookup returns CDR1 LGHDT and CDR2 YNNKEL (reference sequence). CDR3 length: 14 amino acids. The CDR3 DNA is TGTGCCAGCAGCCATCAAGGACCCGTTAGAGAGGCTTTCTTT. Protein: CASSHQGPVREAFF.

This chain uses TRBV5-1 with TRBJ1-2; D is perhaps TRBD1 (5 bases). Germline CDR1 is SGHRS and CDR2 is YFSETQ. The V gene lost 0 bases and the J gene lost 5 bases, with 17 bases spanning the gap. The CDR3 runs 16 residues. For the CDR3, the DNA is TGCGCCAGCAGCTTGGCCGAACACGAGACAGTGTATGGCTACACCTTC. This gives the protein CASSLAEHETVYGYTF.

This clonotype was detected many times. V gene TRBV25-1 combines with J gene TRBJ2-7; no clear D. V was shortened by 1 base and J by 2 bases, with 6 bases between the two germline ends. Germline V CDR1 and CDR2: MGHDK, SYGVNS. CDR3 length: 13 residues. The CDR3 sequence: CASSESPAYEQYF. For the CDR3, the DNA is TGTGCCAGCAGTGAATCCCCGGCCTACGAGCAGTACTTC.